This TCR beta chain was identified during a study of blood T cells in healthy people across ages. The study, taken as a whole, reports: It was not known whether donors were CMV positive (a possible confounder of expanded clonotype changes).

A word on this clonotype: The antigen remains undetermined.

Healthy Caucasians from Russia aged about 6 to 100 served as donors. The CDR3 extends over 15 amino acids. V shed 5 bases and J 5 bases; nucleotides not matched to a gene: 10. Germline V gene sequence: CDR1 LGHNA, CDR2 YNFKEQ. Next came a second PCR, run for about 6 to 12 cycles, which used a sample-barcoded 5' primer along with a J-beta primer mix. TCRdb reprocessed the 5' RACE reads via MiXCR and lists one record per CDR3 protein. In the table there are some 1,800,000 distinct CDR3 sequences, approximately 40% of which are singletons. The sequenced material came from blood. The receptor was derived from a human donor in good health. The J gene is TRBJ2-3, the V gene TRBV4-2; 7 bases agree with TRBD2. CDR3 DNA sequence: TGTGCCAGCAGCAAATCGGGGGGTGGTGAAGATACGCAGTATTTT. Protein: CASSKSGGGEDTQYF.